A single sample gave rise to the 7 T cell receptor beta chains below, sequenced in a study of Ad26.COV2.S vaccination and SARS-CoV-2 variants. The sample's treatment: roughly 20 received Ad26.COV2.S at low or high dose, single or two shots; several received placebo; per-sample allocation not given. Each sample was drawn 63 days after the first injection (of vaccine or placebo). Sequenced by immunoSEQ multiplex PCR; TCRdb stores in-frame clones only, minus some. The table has about 350,000 clones, approximately 90% seen once; the top ten hold around 5%. The sequencing here drew on peripheral blood, taken in a trial of Ad26.COV2.S vaccine versus placebo. These receptors came from a person between 18 and 65 years old who received the Ad26.COV2.S COVID-19 vaccine or a placebo.

This clone showed up just once. At the DNA level, this CDR3 is encoded by other sequences in the same sample as well. The V and J genes are TRBV5-6 and TRBJ1-5; maybe TRBD1 (6 bases). Looked up from germline, CDR1 is SGHDT and CDR2 is YYEEEE. The V gene lost 0 bases and the J gene lost 3 bases, with 10 bases spanning the gap. The CDR3 has 15 residues. The CDR3, as DNA: TGTGCCAGCAGCTTGGGTACAGGGTCCAATCAGCCCCAGCATTTT. Residues: CASSLGTGSNQPQHF.

The chain uses TRBV24-1 and TRBJ2-1, with TRBD2 identical over 13 bases. Losses at the gene ends were 3 bases for V and 2 bases for J; bases not matched to a gene: 0. The CDR3 covers 16 residues. Germline V lookup: CDR1 KGHDR, CDR2 SFDVKD. The DNA of the CDR3 is TGTGCCACCAGTGATGGGACTAGCGGGGCCTACAATGAGCAGTTCTTC. Protein sequence: CATSDGTSGAYNEQFF.

The chain recombines TRBV9 with TRBJ2-1; TRBD1 might be the D (5 bases). The germline gives CDR1 SGDLS, CDR2 YYNGEE. This CDR3 spans 15 amino acids. V was trimmed by 9 bases and J by 0 bases, leaving 16 bases between them. DNA of the CDR3: TGTGCCACCTTGCAGGGCGCCTGCTCCTACAATGAGCAGTTCTTC. Protein product: CATLQGACSYNEQFF.

V gene TRBV21-1 combines with J gene TRBJ1-2. TRBV21-1 is termed a pseudogene. The CDR3 extends over 15 amino acids. The CDR3 DNA sequence: TGTGCCAGCAGCAAAGGGCTTCGCGGGGTGTATGGCTACACCTTC. Protein product: CASSKGLRGVYGYTF.

The rearrangement uses TRBV11-3 and TRBJ2-1; D unclear. This CDR3 region has 14 residues. Trimming shortened V by 2 bases and J by 0 bases, and 5 bases separated the two germline ends. CDR1 and CDR2 from the germline V gene are SGHNT and YENEEA. CDR3 protein: CASSLSSSYNEQFF. The CDR3 DNA reads TGTGCCAGCAGCTTATCCAGCTCCTACAATGAGCAGTTCTTC.

The chain links TRBV5-1 to TRBJ2-5; D call uncertain. This CDR3 is built from 16 residues. The V gene's germline CDR1 is SGHRS and CDR2 YFSETQ. The V end lost 2 bases, the J end lost 4 bases, and 18 bases lay between the germline ends. The CDR3 DNA follows: TGCGCCAGCAGCTTTAGAAGTGCGCAGGTCGGAGAGACCCAGTACTTC. Amino acid sequence: CASSFRSAQVGETQYF.

There are a few counts of this clone. This rearrangement joins TRBV7-8 to TRBJ1-2; 8 bases map to TRBD1. Per the germline V gene, CDR1 is SGHVS and CDR2 is FQNEAQ. Losses at the gene ends were 1 base for V and 4 bases for J; bases not matched to a gene: 11. This CDR3 region has 17 residues. The CDR3 loop is CASSLDLPGQATYGYTF. DNA of the CDR3: TGTGCCAGCAGCTTAGATCTTCCGGGACAGGCGACCTATGGCTACACCTTC. The complete variable domain, with remaining parts taken from reference TRBV7-8 and TRBJ1-2, reads GAGVSQSPRYKVAKRGQDVALRCDPISGHVSLFWYQQALGQGPEFLTYFQNEAQLDKSGLPSDRFFAERPEGSVSTLKIQRTQQEDSAVYLCASSLDLPGQATYGYTFGSGTRLTVV.